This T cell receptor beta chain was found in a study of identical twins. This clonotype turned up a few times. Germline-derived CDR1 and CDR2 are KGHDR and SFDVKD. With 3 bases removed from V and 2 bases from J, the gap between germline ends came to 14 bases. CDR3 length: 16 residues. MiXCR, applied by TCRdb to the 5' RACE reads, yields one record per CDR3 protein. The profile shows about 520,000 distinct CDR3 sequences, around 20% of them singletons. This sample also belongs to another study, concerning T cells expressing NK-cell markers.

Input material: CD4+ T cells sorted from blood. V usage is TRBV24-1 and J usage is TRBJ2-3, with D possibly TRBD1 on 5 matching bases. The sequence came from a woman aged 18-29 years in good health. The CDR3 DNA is TGTGCCACCAGTGATCCGCAGGGAACCACCACAGATACGCAGTATTTT. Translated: CATSDPQGTTTDTQYF.